A single sample is the source of the 27 T cell receptor beta chains below, sequenced in a study of cytomegalovirus exposure and HLA in healthy donors. In the PCR, 60 Vbeta and 13 Jbeta primers were used. Clones were sequenced by immunoSEQ multiplex PCR, and TCRdb holds only the in-frame ones, with some missing. The listing records 200,000 or so clones. The specimen was PBMCs. The receptors originated from a girl aged 2 to 10 in good health and CMV-seropositive.

The chain recombines TRBV25-1 with TRBJ2-1; 15 nucleotides agree with TRBD2. Looked up from germline, CDR1 is MGHDK and CDR2 is SYGVNS. After removal of 6 bases from V and 9 bases from J, the junction contained 6 bases not matched to a gene. This CDR3 has 15 amino acids. The DNA of the CDR3 is TGTGCCAGCAGCCGCCCGGGACTAGCGGGAGGTGAGCAGTTCTTC. This sequence encodes CASSRPGLAGGEQFF.

The genes are TRBV13 and TRBJ1-1; maybe TRBD1 (5 bases). From germline, CDR1 is PRHDT and CDR2 FYEKMQ (reference sequence). CDR3 size: 13 residues. Trimming cost V 4 bases and J 5 bases, with 11 bases left between them. In DNA form, the CDR3 reads TGTGCCAGCAGCTCTGCCCAGGGAACTGAAGCTTTCTTT. It specifies CASSSAQGTEAFF.

The chain joins TRBV27 to TRBJ1-1; 9 bases are shared with TRBD1. There are 13 residues in the CDR3. Looked up from germline, CDR1 is MNHEY and CDR2 is SMNVEV (reference sequence). Trimming removed 6 bases from V and 3 bases from J; junction bases left unmatched: 2. The CDR3, as DNA: TGTGCCAGCAGGGGACAGGGCCACACTGAAGCTTTCTTT. Translated: CASRGQGHTEAFF.

The chain carries TRBV5-1 and TRBJ2-1; possibly TRBD1 for D (5 bases). Trimming pared 2 bases from V and 1 base from J, leaving 10 bases between. This CDR3 region has 15 residues. Looked up from germline, CDR1 is SGHRS and CDR2 is YFSETQ. The CDR3, as DNA: TGCGCCAGCAGCTTCGACAGCTATTCCTACAATGAGCAGTTCTTC. It yields the protein CASSFDSYSYNEQFF.

The genes are TRBV4-1 and TRBJ2-7, with 9 bases lining up with TRBD1. CDR1 and CDR2 from the germline V gene are MGHRA and YSYEKL. The junction had 10 bases not matched to a gene; V was cut back by 3 bases and J by 4 bases. The CDR3 covers 16 residues. CDR3 sequence (DNA): TGCGCCAGCAGCCAGGGAAAGACAGGGGGTGTATACGAGCAGTACTTC. Translation: CASSQGKTGGVYEQYF.

The chain couples TRBV14 to TRBJ2-1; 8 bases are shared with TRBD2. Germline V gene data show CDR1 as SGHDN and CDR2 as FVKESK. J gave up 6 bases and V 1 base, and 8 bases lay outside the gene matches. CDR3 length: 16 residues. CDR3 loop: CASSQVQRELVNEQFF. The DNA of the CDR3 is TGTGCCAGCAGCCAAGTTCAGCGGGAGCTGGTCAATGAGCAGTTCTTC.

The rearrangement joins TRBV7-9 to TRBJ2-2, with 8 bases lining up with TRBD1. V dropped 5 bases and J dropped 6; count of bases not matched to a gene: 11. The V gene's germline CDR1 is SEHNR and CDR2 FQNEAQ (reference sequence). The CDR3 extends over 16 amino acids. As DNA, the CDR3 is TGTGCCAGCAGCGGACAGGGAGAGAGAAGGGCCGGGGAGCTGTTTTTT. It codes for CASSGQGERRAGELFF.

The genes are TRBV7-9 and TRBJ2-3; possible D gene TRBD2, 5 bases. The CDR3 has 15 amino acids. The germline V gene has CDR1 SEHNR and CDR2 FQNEAQ (reference sequence). The germline V and J ends were trimmed by 8 bases and 2 bases, with 17 bases remaining between them. CDR3 residues: CASGSEPIPTDTQYF. The CDR3 DNA sequence: TGTGCCAGCGGGAGCGAGCCTATCCCCACAGATACGCAGTATTTT.

This sequence joins TRBV6-1 and TRBJ2-3; TRBD2 is a possible D gene (6 bases). The CDR3 has 17 amino acids. Germline-derived CDR1 and CDR2 are MNHNS and SASEGT. Trimming left V 2 bases short and J 1 base short, with 16 bases between. The CDR3 DNA follows: TGTGCCAGCAGTGAAAACGGGAGCGGCGCGCGCACAGATACGCAGTATTTT. Protein product: CASSENGSGARTDTQYF.

This chain uses TRBV11-2 with TRBJ1-3; D is undetermined. The CDR3 runs 16 residues. From germline, CDR1 is SGHAT and CDR2 FQNNGV. The germline V and J ends were trimmed by 3 bases and 3 bases, with 15 bases remaining between them. For the CDR3, the DNA is TGTGCCAGCAGCTTCACCGGGATGCTCGATGGAAACACCATATATTTT. This codes for CASSFTGMLDGNTIYF.

Remarks on this clone: The junction and the germline gene differ at one end; a read error may be behind it. CDR3 sequence: CASSLTATDEKLFF. The CDR3 DNA follows: TGTGCCAGCAGCCTAACAGCGACCGATGAAAAACTGTTTTTT. The chain couples TRBV7-3 to TRBJ1-4; D call uncertain. The CDR3 length is 14 residues. CDR1 is SGHTA, CDR2 FQGTGA, per germline. Full variable domain (missing parts from reference TRBV7-3 and TRBJ1-4): GAGVSQTPSNKVTEKGKYVELRCDPISGHTALYWYRQSLGQGPEFLIYFQGTGAADDSGLPNDRFFAVRPEGSVSTLKIQRTERGDSAVYLCASSLTATDEKLFFGSGTQLSVL.

The chain has TRBV7-2 and TRBJ2-3; the match to TRBD2 covers 10 bases. The V and J ends lost 5 bases and 3 bases, in that order; junction bases with no gene match: 8. There are 16 residues in the CDR3. Per the germline V gene, CDR1 is SGHTA and CDR2 is FQGNSA. The CDR3 DNA reads TGTGCCAGCAGCGGCCTAGCGGGAGATCTTACAGATACGCAGTATTTT. Its protein is CASSGLAGDLTDTQYF.

This sequence joins TRBV2 and TRBJ2-7; maybe TRBD1 (6 bases). The length of the CDR3 is 15 residues. Trimming shortened V by 2 bases and J by 3 bases, and 14 bases separated the two germline ends. Germline V lookup: CDR1 SNHLY, CDR2 FYNNEI. The CDR3 bases are TGTGCCAGCAGTGAATCACTAGGACAGCACTACGAGCAGTACTTC. This codes for CASSESLGQHYEQYF.

This sequence joins TRBV7-8 and TRBJ2-3, with D tentatively TRBD1 (6 bases). The CDR3 contains 15 residues. V was shortened by 5 bases and J by 5 bases, with 17 bases between the two germline ends. Germline lookup yields CDR1 SGHVS and CDR2 FQNEAQ. The chain's CDR3 is CASSTIRQARDTQYF. The CDR3 nucleotides are TGTGCCAGCAGCACGATCCGACAGGCGAGAGATACGCAGTATTTT.

The V gene is TRBV7-2, the J gene TRBJ1-5, with D perhaps TRBD1 (6 bases). The CDR3 runs 14 residues. Germline lookup yields CDR1 SGHTA and CDR2 FQGNSA. V shed 3 bases and J shed 7 bases, with 13 bases lying between them. The CDR3 nucleotides read TGTGCCAGCAGCTTGATTAGGGGGGGACAGCCCCAGCATTTT. Translated: CASSLIRGGQPQHF.

J is TRBJ1-1 and V is TRBV10-1; D is ambiguous. V was clipped by 2 bases and J by 1 base, with 5 bases between them. CDR1 is WNHNN, CDR2 SYGVQD, per germline (reference sequence). This CDR3 has 13 amino acids. CDR3 sequence reads: CASSERRNTEAFF. The CDR3 DNA reads TGCGCCAGCAGTGAGAGGAGGAACACTGAAGCTTTCTTT.

The genes are TRBV28 and TRBJ2-7, with 7 bases identical to TRBD1. V dropped 8 bases and J dropped 3; count of bases not matched to a gene: 1. Germline values: CDR1 MDHEN, CDR2 SYDVKM. The CDR3 consists of 11 residues. This CDR3 is CASGTVYEQYF. CDR3 DNA: TGTGCCAGCGGGACAGTCTACGAGCAGTACTTC.

This rearrangement joins TRBV2 to TRBJ1-5, with unresolved D. Per the germline V gene, CDR1 is SNHLY and CDR2 is FYNNEI. The CDR3 spans 16 residues. Trimming left V 1 base short and J 5 bases short, with 15 bases between. DNA of the CDR3: TGTGCCAGCAGTGAAGTGCGGGGAAAGGGCGATCAGCCCCAGCATTTT. As protein: CASSEVRGKGDQPQHF.

This rearrangement joins TRBV10-3 to TRBJ1-1; the D is unclear. Germline CDR1 and CDR2: ENHRY and SYGVKD. V lost 6 bases and J lost 0, with 14 bases in between. The CDR3 runs to 15 residues. The CDR3 region is CAISRGSLMNTEAFF. CDR3 sequence (DNA): TGTGCCATCAGCCGGGGTTCCCTAATGAACACTGAAGCTTTCTTT.

The CDR3 loop reads CASSPTGLYYEQYF. As DNA, the CDR3 is TGTGCCAGCAGCCCGACTGGACTATACTACGAGCAGTACTTC. This chain connects TRBV7-9 to TRBJ2-7, with D perhaps matching TRBD2 (6 bases). The germline V gene has CDR1 SEHNR and CDR2 FQNEAQ (reference sequence). V lost 5 bases and J lost 3, with 14 bases in between. The CDR3 is made up of 14 amino acids.

The genes are TRBV15 and TRBJ1-2; TRBD1 matches at 7 bases. The CDR3 loop spans 18 amino acids. Germline V gives CDR1 LNHNV, CDR2 YYDKDF (reference sequence). J lost 2 bases, V lost 0 bases, and 12 bases had no gene match. This CDR3 is CATSRDRREQGQNYGYTF. The CDR3, as DNA: TGTGCCACCAGCAGAGATCGGAGAGAACAGGGGCAGAACTATGGCTACACCTTC. The full variable domain, completed using reference TRBV15 and TRBJ1-2, is DAMVIQNPRYQVTQFGKPVTLSCSQTLNHNVMYWYQQKSSQAPKLLFHYYDKDFNNEADTPDNFQSRRPNTSFCFLDIRSPGLGDTAMYLCATSRDRREQGQNYGYTFGSGTRLTVV.

This sequence joins TRBV28 and TRBJ2-7, with 9 bases matching TRBD1. Trimming removed 7 bases from V and 3 bases from J; junction bases left unmatched: 7. The germline gives CDR1 MDHEN, CDR2 SYDVKM. This CDR3 has 14 residues. CDR3 loop: CASTLGTGIYEQYF. CDR3 coding DNA: TGTGCCAGCACTCTCGGGACAGGGATCTACGAGCAGTACTTC.

This rearrangement joins TRBV28 to TRBJ2-7; tentative D call: TRBD1 (5 bases). The CDR3 runs to 14 residues. The V gene lost 1 base and the J gene lost 6 bases, with 13 bases spanning the gap. CDR1 MDHEN and CDR2 SYDVKM come from the germline V gene. CDR3 DNA sequence: TGTGCCAGCAGTTTATTTCAGGGTCGAGGCGAGCAGTACTTC. Protein product: CASSLFQGRGEQYF.

The DNA for the CDR3 is TGTGCCAGCAGCGCAACTAGCGGCCCCCAAGAGACCCAGTACTTC. It specifies CASSATSGPQETQYF. J is TRBJ2-5 and V is TRBV5-6; 8 nucleotides align to TRBD2. This CDR3 is 15 amino acids long. V trimming: 4 bases; J trimming: 1 base; junction bases outside the gene matches: 6. From germline, CDR1 is SGHDT and CDR2 YYEEEE.

This chain connects TRBV30 to TRBJ2-4; D not resolved. The germline V and J ends were trimmed by 0 bases and 9 bases, with 6 bases remaining between them. The germline CDR1 and CDR2 sequences are GTSNPN and SVGIG (reference sequence). CDR3 length: 11 amino acids. The CDR3 region is CAWSVAGIQYF. CDR3 nucleotides: TGTGCCTGGAGTGTAGCAGGCATTCAGTACTTC.

The rearrangement uses TRBV25-1 and TRBJ1-2; D unresolved. CDR3 size: 14 residues. Trimming took off 7 bases at V and 0 bases at J, with 12 bases between the two ends. From germline, CDR1 is MGHDK and CDR2 SYGVNS. This CDR3 is CASTPGRSNYGYTF. The CDR3 nucleotides read TGTGCCAGCACCCCAGGTCGTTCTAACTATGGCTACACCTTC.

Here the CDR3 DNA reads TGTGCCAGCAGCGAGGGACTAGCGACGACAGATACGCAGTATTTT. It codes for CASSEGLATTDTQYF. The rearrangement uses TRBV7-9 and TRBJ2-3, with 10 bases fitting TRBD2. The germline V gene has CDR1 SEHNR and CDR2 FQNEAQ (reference sequence). After removal of 5 bases from V and 3 bases from J, the junction contained 5 bases not matched to a gene. CDR3 length: 15 amino acids.